This T cell receptor beta chain was documented in a study of identical twins listed by TCRdb under 2016. As for the study more broadly: The study deep-sequenced TCR alpha and beta repertoires from monozygotic twins, unrelated adults of various ages and cord blood to test whether fetal clonotypes persist. To rule out contamination, the twin experiments were replicated at different times with different library preparation protocols. General conclusions and limits of the study: Invariant T cells such as MAIT and iNKT could partly confound zero-insertion analyses, though diverse VJ usage argued against this for most clonotypes. Out-of-frame TCR alpha sharing in monozygotic twins was systematically underestimated by recombination models, whereas sharing between unrelated individuals was in agreement with the recombination models. Compared with coincidental sharing between unrelated individuals, out-of-frame TCR alpha sequences shared between twins showed an excess of sequences with low generation probability. Abundant cord blood beta clonotypes had fewer insertions, young adult naive repertoires showed a similar but weaker trend, and memory repertoires showed no such trend. Excess twin sharing in beta out-of-frame sequences was weaker because fewer shared sequences lowered the signal-to-noise ratio. Because the same donors could not be followed over many years, the conclusions depended on cross-sectional statistical analysis.

Every donor in the study was a healthy Caucasian. Three unrelated non-twin adults were also sequenced: a male aged 18 to 30, a male aged 50 to 59 and a female aged 50 to 59. Miltenyi CD45RO+ enrichment and human naive T-cell isolation kits were used to isolate memory (CD45RO+) and naive T cells from PBMC. V lost 1 base and J lost 9 bases; the stretch between them is 16 bases long. As encoded in the germline V gene (reference sequence), CDR1 is SEHNR while CDR2 is FQNEAQ. The CDR3, cysteine through phenylalanine, is 15 amino acids long. Of the read, only the CDR3 DNA is kept; its 45 bases are in frame from base 1. This clonotype came up a few times. Its recognized antigen is unknown. No much larger clonotype is one base removed from it; base qualities were not supplied. Library preparation used 5' RACE. The data were produced on an Illumina HiSeq 2000. Template switching added a universal primer binding site, and the final cDNA carried a unique molecular identifier that allowed TCR cDNA molecules to be counted accurately. Specific primers in the conserved constant-segment region were used to synthesize first-strand cDNA for the TCR alpha and beta chains. To control for contamination, each cDNA library was double barcoded with a SMART-Mk sample barcode plus Illumina barcodes. TruSeq adapter sequences along with Illumina sample barcodes were introduced in two successive PCR steps. Sequencing of the TCR alpha and beta cDNA libraries was done on the Illumina HiSeq platform using custom primers. As for the original processing: MiGEC was used to process raw reads and extract unique molecular identifiers, and MiXCR was used to find CDR3 positions. For each individual, recombination models were inferred using an EM algorithm with the repgenHMM and IGoR tools. Shared clonotypes were analyzed with the tcR package in R, and sharing was normalized by the product of cloneset sizes. To study raw recombination without the effects of thymic and clonal selection, out-of-frame nonproductive sequences were analyzed. TCRdb redid the processing of the public reads, applying fastp at Q25 and MiXCR, and retained in-frame beta chains. Here each entry gathers all rows of one CDR3 protein and keeps the most common genes and DNA. None of the V and J calls come from the authors' own analysis; TCRdb made them. The sample table records about 690,000 distinct CDR3 sequences; 5.5% to 7.5% of these occur just once. The ten largest clones represent approximately 1.6% of the sample.

The chain uses TRBV7-9 and TRBJ2-1; the D gene cannot be resolved beyond TRBD1 or TRBD2, each matching 5 bases. The receptor was derived from a man in his late teens or twenties in good health. The sample consisted of naive T cells sorted from blood. In the paper's terms, the cell subset or site label means: cells isolated with a human naive T-cell isolation kit. CDR3 protein: CASSLVRGARGEQFF. The bases are TGTGCCAGCAGCTTAGTAAGGGGAGCTCGAGGTGAGCAGTTCTTC.